A single sample gave rise to the 8 T cell receptor beta chains below, sequenced in a study of blood T cell repertoires in COVID-19. Repertoires were generated with immunoSEQ multiplex PCR, while TCRdb's copy carries only in-frame clones and drops some. Among approximately 250,000 clones listed, approximately 81% were seen once. Specimen: peripheral blood. The receptors here all came from a man in his forties with acute or convalescent COVID-19.

V is TRBV10-3 and J is TRBJ1-2, with no clear D. The germline gives CDR1 ENHRY, CDR2 SYGVKD. The CDR3 extends over 13 amino acids. V was pared by 0 bases and J by 2 bases, with 4 bases between. This CDR3 reads CAISESTNYGYTF. CDR3 coding DNA: TGTGCCATCAGTGAGTCGACAAACTATGGCTACACCTTC.

The chain joins TRBV7-9 to TRBJ2-1; possible D gene TRBD2, 6 bases. Deletions cut 2 bases from V and 4 bases from J, with 9 bases between. Germline CDR1 is SEHNR and CDR2 is FQNEAQ (reference sequence). There are 14 residues in the CDR3. CDR3 sequence (DNA): TGTGCCAGCAGCTTATTGAGCGGGTACAATGAGCAGTTCTTC. Amino acids: CASSLLSGYNEQFF.

The J gene is TRBJ1-4, the V gene TRBV9; 7 nucleotides align to TRBD1. CDR3 size: 16 residues. V lost 4 bases, J lost 8 bases, and 14 bases stayed unmatched. Germline loops: CDR1 SGDLS, CDR2 YYNGEE. The CDR3 DNA follows: TGTGCCAGCAGCAGAACGTCCGGGACAGTCGAGGAAAAACTGTTTTTT. Translated: CASSRTSGTVEEKLFF.

Here the CDR3 DNA reads TGCGCCAGCAGCGGCACTACCTATGGCTACACCTTC. Translated, it gives CASSGTTYGYTF. The chain couples TRBV5-1 to TRBJ1-2; D not certain. CDR1 and CDR2 from the germline V gene are SGHRS and YFSETQ. CDR3 length: 12 residues. Between the trimmed V and J ends, which lost 4 bases and 4 bases, there was a span of 8 bases. Based on the CDR3 plus reference TRBV5-1 and TRBJ1-2, the full variable domain is KAGVTQTPRYLIKTRGQQVTLSCSPISGHRSVSWYQQTPGQGLQFLFEYFSETQRNKGNFPGRFSGRQFSNSRSEMNVSTLELGDSALYLCASSGTTYGYTFGSGTRLTVV.

This clone was observed once. The same CDR3 is also encoded by other DNA sequences in this sample. The chain recombines TRBV28 with TRBJ2-7; 8 positions agree with TRBD2. The ends lost 6 bases at V and 9 bases at J; junction bases unmatched: 13. Germline V gives CDR1 MDHEN, CDR2 SYDVKM. This CDR3 region has 14 residues. In nucleotides, the CDR3 is TGTGCCAGCAGCCAAGCGGGGGCTCTTGGTTGGCAGTACTTC. Translating gives CASSQAGALGWQYF.

The rearrangement links TRBV28 to TRBJ1-2; weak D call: TRBD1 (6 bases). Trimming took 6 bases from V and 2 from J, leaving 10 bases between them. Germline CDR1 MDHEN, CDR2 SYDVKM. The CDR3 spans 13 residues. The CDR3 sequence: CASRRDRNYGYTF. The CDR3 DNA follows: TGTGCCAGCAGGCGCGACAGGAACTATGGCTACACCTTC.

The chain links TRBV7-2 to TRBJ2-5; D is unresolved. The V and J ends lost 5 bases and 0 bases respectively, with 7 bases between them. Germline V gives CDR1 SGHTA, CDR2 FQGNSA. CDR3 length: 13 residues. This CDR3 is CASSPSYQETQYF. The CDR3 DNA reads as TGTGCCAGCAGCCCTTCGTACCAAGAGACCCAGTACTTC. The entire variable domain, with the rest obtained from reference TRBV7-2 and TRBJ2-5, is as follows: GAGVSQSPSNKVTEKGKDVELRCDPISGHTALYWYRQSLGQGLEFLIYFQGNSAPDKSGLPSDRFSAERTGGSVSTLTIQRTQQEDSAVYLCASSPSYQETQYFGPGTRLLVL.

The genes are TRBV18 and TRBJ1-2; 11 bases are a match to TRBD1. Germline CDR1 reads KGHSH; CDR2 reads LQKENI. Trimming cost V 3 bases and J 7 bases; bases outside gene matches: 10. The CDR3 totals 16 residues. DNA of the CDR3: TGTGCCAGCTCACCCCTCCCGGGACAGGGGGTTTCTGGCTACACCTTC. It specifies CASSPLPGQGVSGYTF.